A single sample is the source of the 22 T cell receptor delta chains below, sequenced in a study of gamma-delta T cells after stem cell transplantation. TCRdb re-called the RT-PCR reads with CATT. The table lists about 320 delta-chain clones, approximately 6.3% of them singletons. The sequenced sample was gamma-delta T cells. Every receptor here comes from a human donor. It is not recorded whose cells these are; they may come from a transplant donor.

Note on this clone: TCRdb has a much larger clone's protein, which differs at residue 7 from the translation of this DNA, likely because of a read error; what is shown is the protein translated from the DNA. The gene calls are TRDV2 and TRDJ1; possible D gene TRDD3, 6 bases. Trimming removed 0 bases at V and 0 bases at J, with 16 bases between. The CDR3 has 17 residues. CDR1 and CDR2 (germline): GEAIGNYY, EKD. The CDR3 region is CACDTASRILDTDKLIF. The DNA of the CDR3 is TGTGCCTGTGACACCGCGAGTCGGATACTTGACACCGATAAACTCATCTTT.

This clone has more than one count but fewer than ten. Translating this DNA gives a protein that differs at residue 13 from the TCRdb one, which belongs to a much larger clone; a read error is likely, and the protein shown is this translation. The V and J genes are TRDV2 and TRDJ1; 9 bases map to TRDD3. The CDR3 contains 16 residues. Per germline, CDR1 GEAIGNYY and CDR2 EKD. The CDR3 region is CACDDLTGGHTDRLIF. Written as DNA, the CDR3 is TGTGCCTGTGACGACTTAACTGGGGGACACACCGATAGACTCATCTTT.

This clone was found a few times. This DNA's translation and the protein TCRdb lists, from a much larger clone, do not match at residue 7, likely due to a read error; the protein shown is translated from the DNA. The V gene is TRDV2, the J gene TRDJ1; TRDD3 matches 12 bases. After removal of 0 bases from V and 2 bases from J, the junction contained 6 bases not matched to a gene. This CDR3 has 17 residues. Germline V gene sequence: CDR1 GEAIGNYY, CDR2 EKD. The CDR3 region has the DNA TGTGCCTGTGACACCGTCCCTGGGGGATACGCGACCGATAAACTCATCTTT. Translation gives CACDTVPGGYATDKLIF.

This clone was seen only a few times. A single base separates this from a much larger clone, so it may be a read error. This sample includes further DNA sequences coding for the same CDR3. The chain uses TRDV2 and TRDJ1, with TRDD2 matching over 8 bases. The ends lost 7 bases at V and 4 bases at J; junction bases unmatched: 13. The CDR3 length is 15 residues. From germline, CDR1 is GEAIGNYY and CDR2 EKD. The CDR3 region has the DNA TGTGCCTGCGACTTCCTACTGGGAAACGACGATAAACTCATCTTT. Translated: CACDFLLGNDDKLIF.

On this clone: One base away lies a much larger clone, so this may be a sequencing read error. Additional DNA sequences in this sample encode the identical CDR3. This rearrangement joins TRDV2 to TRDJ1; D is possibly TRDD3 (6 bases). The CDR3 spans 18 residues. V lost 3 bases to trimming and J lost 2 bases, with 24 bases between them. The germline CDR1 and CDR2 sequences are GEAIGNYY and EKD. The CDR3 DNA sequence: TGTGCCTGTGACCCCGTACTGGGAGATACATCTGCTACCGATAAACTCATCTTT. Its translation: CACDPVLGDTSATDKLIF.

Turning to this clone: TCRdb shows a much larger clone's protein in place of this DNA's translation, and the two differ at residue 14, likely through a read error; the protein shown is translated from the DNA. The V call is TRDV2, the J call TRDJ1; 12 bases are a match to TRDD3. The CDR3 runs 17 residues. The germline CDR1 and CDR2 sequences are GEAIGNYY and EKD. CDR3 sequence: CACDTVSGGYATDNLIF. CDR3 nucleotide sequence: TGTGCCTGTGACACCGTCTCTGGGGGATACGCGACCGATAACCTCATCTTT.

No V gene was called, though TRDJ1 was called as the J gene; whether TRDD3, the table's D call, matches the DNA was not checked. The CDR3 spans 19 residues. In nucleotides, the CDR3 is TGTGCCTGTGACCCCATTTTAGAACTGGTGGATACGTCCACCGATAAACTCATCTTT. Protein product: CACDPILELVDTSTDKLIF.

This clone was recorded a few times. A much larger clone sits a single nucleotide away, making a read error possible. Other DNA sequences within the sample encode an identical CDR3. This CDR3 is CAYRSAPSGGYAGDKLIF. The CDR3 DNA follows: TGTGCTTATAGGAGTGCGCCTAGTGGGGGATACGCAGGAGATAAACTCATCTTT. The chain uses TRAV38-2/DV8 and TRDJ1; 11 bases align to TRDD3. The V segment lost 2 bases and the J segment 5 bases; nucleotides outside the gene matches: 14. The germline CDR1 and CDR2 sequences are TSESDYY and QEAYKQQN. This CDR3 region has 18 residues.

Note on this clone: A single base separates this from a much larger clone, so it may be a read error. CDR3 nucleotide sequence: TGTGCACTTGGGGAAGTCGTTTCCTACGTATGGCTGGGGGCCCCTGGTAGGTACACCGATAAACTCATCTTT. It codes for CALGEVVSYVWLGAPGRYTDKLIF. The V gene is TRDV1, the J gene TRDJ1, with D perhaps TRDD2 or TRDD3 (7 bases each). No J segment appears in TCRdb, so it was assigned here by matching the sequence to germline. This CDR3 region has 24 residues. Germline lookup yields CDR1 TSWWSYY and CDR2 QGS.

This clone is large within its sample. The rearrangement links TRDV2 to TRDJ3; 12 bases align to TRDD3. V was clipped by 2 bases and J by 0 bases; unmatched bases: 13. The germline gives CDR1 GEAIGNYY, CDR2 EKD. This CDR3 spans 22 amino acids. DNA for the CDR3: TGTGCCTGTGACAAGCTACTGGGGGATACCGTCGAAGTCTCCTGGGACACCCGACAGATGTTTTTC. This codes for CACDKLLGDTVEVSWDTRQMFF.

This clone has a handful of counts. The protein TCRdb lists belongs to a much larger clone and differs from this DNA's translation at residue 7, which points to a read error; the protein shown is made from the DNA. The chain carries TRDV1 and TRDJ1, with D possibly TRDD3 on 8 matching bases. Germline lookup yields CDR1 TSWWSYY and CDR2 QGS. This CDR3 has 22 amino acids. V lost 1 base to trimming and J lost 0 bases, with 30 bases between them. The CDR3 protein is CALGEPHFLTGGYGGYTDKLIF. The DNA for the CDR3 is TGTGCTCTTGGGGAACCCCACTTCCTAACCGGGGGATATGGAGGTTACACCGATAAACTCATCTTT.

Turning to this clone: Given a far larger clone just one base away, this is likely a sequencing read error. This sample includes further DNA sequences coding for the same CDR3. V and J are TRDV1 and TRDJ1, with D possibly being TRDD3 (8 bases). CDR3 length equals 22 residues. V dropped 1 base and J dropped 0 bases, with 30 bases sitting between them. Germline CDR1 is TSWWSYY and CDR2 is QGS. DNA of the CDR3: TGTGCTCTTGGGGAACCCTACTTCCTAACCGGGGGATATGGAGGCTACACCGATAAACTCATCTTT. Translating it yields CALGEPYFLTGGYGGYTDKLIF.

This clone is labeled large. This rearrangement joins TRDV2 to TRDJ1; 11 nucleotides agree with TRDD3. The CDR3 extends over 19 amino acids. The germline gives CDR1 GEAIGNYY, CDR2 EKD. With 3 bases clipped from V and 3 bases from J, the junction kept 17 bases outside the gene matches. DNA for the CDR3: TGTGCCTGTGACCAAATGGCCTGGGGGATACAAGCCCTCTCCGATAAACTCATCTTT. Its protein product is CACDQMAWGIQALSDKLIF.

As concerns this clone: Since a far larger clone is one base different, this is likely a read error. V gene TRDV2 combines with J gene TRDJ1; TRDD3 aligns across 12 bases. Germline V gene lookup returns CDR1 GEAIGNYY and CDR2 EKD. The CDR3 is 17 amino acids. In DNA, the CDR3 is TGTGCCTGTGACACCGTCTCTGGGGGATACGCGACCGATAAACCCATCTTT. This encodes CACDTVSGGYATDKPIF.

Remarks on this clone: A much larger clone differs by one base, so this may be a read error. The CDR3 nucleotides are TGTGCCTATGACTCCGTACTGGGGGATAACTCCTGGGACACCCGACAGATGTTTTTC. Residues: CAYDSVLGDNSWDTRQMFF. The rearrangement links TRDV2 to TRDJ3; 11 bases are a match to TRDD3. CDR3 length: 19 residues. From germline, CDR1 is GEAIGNYY and CDR2 EKD.

This chain connects TRDV2 to TRDJ1; 12 bases map to TRDD3. V trimming: 0 bases; J trimming: 2 bases; junction bases outside the gene matches: 9. Germline CDR1 and CDR2: GEAIGNYY and EKD. This CDR3 spans 18 amino acids. The CDR3 coding sequence is TGTGCCTGTGACACCGTACTGGGGGATACCCTCTCTACCGATAAACTCATCTTT. Translated, it gives CACDTVLGDTLSTDKLIF.

This clone occurred a few times. Given a much more abundant clone one base away, this may be a read error. This chain joins TRDV2 and TRDJ3, with 8 positions matching TRDD3. Germline V gene data show CDR1 as GEAIGNYY and CDR2 as EKD. CDR3 length: 21 amino acids. The CDR3 nucleotides read TGTGCCTGTGACACCGGAAACTGGGGGTCCGAGAGCTCCTGGAACACCCGACAGATGTTTTTC. Encoded protein: CACDTGNWGSESSWNTRQMFF.

About this clone itself: One junction end does not reproduce the germline sequence, and a read error may be involved. The V and J genes are TRDV2 and TRDJ3; 10 nucleotides agree with TRDD3. The CDR3 has 23 amino acids. Germline V lookup: CDR1 GEAIGNYY, CDR2 EKD. The CDR3 coding sequence is TGTGCCTGTGACTACTTGCCTTCTCTCGTGGGGGATACAGGAGCCTGGGCCACCCGACAGATGTTTTTC. Amino acid sequence: CACDYLPSLVGDTGAWATRQMFF.

This clone has a handful of counts. The junction departs from germline at one end; a sequencing error may be responsible. The rearrangement uses TRDV2 and TRDJ1; TRDD3 might be the D (6 bases). The CDR3 runs to 18 residues. Germline V lookup: CDR1 GEAIGNYY, CDR2 EKD. CDR3: CACGTIRTLGMLPDKLIF. The CDR3, as DNA: TGTGCCTGTGGCACCATAAGGACGCTGGGGATGCTACCCGATAAACTCATCTTT.

This clone occurred a few times. A far larger clone is a single base away, which makes a read error likely. The chain joins TRDV2 to TRDJ1, with TRDD3 matching over 12 bases. The CDR3 extends over 17 amino acids. CDR1 and CDR2 from the germline V gene are GEAIGNYY and EKD. CDR3 sequence (DNA): TGTGCCTGTGACACCGTCTCTGGGGGATACGCGACCGGTAAACTCATCTTT. This encodes CACDTVSGGYATGKLIF.

Worth noting for this clone: A single base separates this from a much larger clone, so it may be a read error. The chain carries TRDV2 and TRDJ1; 12 positions match TRDD3. There are 19 residues in the CDR3. With 4 bases clipped from V and 1 base from J, the junction kept 15 bases outside the gene matches. Looked up from germline, CDR1 is GEAIGNYY and CDR2 is EKD. The CDR3 protein is CACEAVLGDTNVGTDKLIF. DNA for the CDR3: TGTGCCTGTGAAGCCGTACTGGGGGATACAAATGTTGGCACCGATAAACTCATCTTT.

This clone qualifies as hyperexpanded. Distinct nucleotide sequences in the sample also encode this CDR3. The V gene is TRDV1, the J gene TRDJ1, with a tentative D call TRDD3 (8 bases). The CDR3 consists of 22 residues. Germline loops: CDR1 TSWWSYY, CDR2 QGS. Trimming pared 1 base from V and 0 bases from J, leaving 30 bases between. CDR3 coding DNA: TGTGCTCTTGGGGAACCCTACTTCCTAACCGGGGGATATGGAGGTTACACCGATAAACTCATCTTT. Protein product: CALGEPYFLTGGYGGYTDKLIF.